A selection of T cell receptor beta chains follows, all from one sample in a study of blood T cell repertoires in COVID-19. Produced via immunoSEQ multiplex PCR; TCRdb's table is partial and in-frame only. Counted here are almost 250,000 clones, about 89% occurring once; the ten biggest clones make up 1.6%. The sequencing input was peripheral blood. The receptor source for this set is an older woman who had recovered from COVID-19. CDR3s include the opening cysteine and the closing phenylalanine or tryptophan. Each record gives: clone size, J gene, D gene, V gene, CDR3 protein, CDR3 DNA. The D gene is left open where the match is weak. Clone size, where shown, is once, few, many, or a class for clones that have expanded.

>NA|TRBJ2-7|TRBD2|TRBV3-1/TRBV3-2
CASSQDAGGIEQYF
TGTGCCAGCAGCCAAGACGCGGGGGGGATCGAGCAGTACTTC
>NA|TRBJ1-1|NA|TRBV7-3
CASSPGPRGMTEAFF
TGTGCCAGCAGCCCCGGGCCCCGGGGGATGACTGAAGCTTTCTTT
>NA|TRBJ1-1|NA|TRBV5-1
CASSRERGNTEAFF
TGCGCCAGCAGCCGGGAGAGGGGGAACACTGAAGCTTTCTTT
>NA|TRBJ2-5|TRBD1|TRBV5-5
CASRRTGDVGETQYF
TGTGCCAGCAGACGGACAGGGGACGTTGGAGAGACCCAGTACTTC
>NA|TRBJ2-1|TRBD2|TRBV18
CASSLLTSGGLLTYNEQFF
TGTGCCAGCTCACTTCTGACTAGCGGGGGCCTTCTCACCTACAATGAGCAGTTCTTC
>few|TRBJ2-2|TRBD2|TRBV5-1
CASSRTSGGAGTGELFF
TGCGCCAGCAGCCGGACTAGCGGGGGGGCCGGAACCGGGGAGCTGTTTTTT
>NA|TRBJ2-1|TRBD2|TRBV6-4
CASSDSSARGSYNEQFF
TGTGCCAGCAGTGACTCATCCGCGCGGGGGTCTTACAATGAGCAGTTCTTC
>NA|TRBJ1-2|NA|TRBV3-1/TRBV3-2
CASSHGYGNGYTF
TGTGCCAGCAGCCACGGGTACGGAAATGGCTACACCTTC
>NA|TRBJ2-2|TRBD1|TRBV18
CASSPGQDILTGELFF
TGTGCCAGCTCACCGGGACAGGACATACTCACCGGGGAGCTGTTTTTT
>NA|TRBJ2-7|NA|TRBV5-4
CASSLPPGTNYEQYF
TGTGCCAGCAGCCTCCCCCCCGGGACAAACTACGAGCAGTACTTC
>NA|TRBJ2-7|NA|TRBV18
CASSPTGYSYEQYF
TGTGCCAGCTCACCAACAGGGTATTCCTACGAGCAGTACTTC
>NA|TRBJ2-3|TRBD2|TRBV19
CASSWTSADTDTQYF
TGTGCCAGTAGTTGGACTAGCGCCGACACAGATACGCAGTATTTT
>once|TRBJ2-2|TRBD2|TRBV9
CASSVAGTSGGRGTGELFF
TGTGCCAGCAGCGTGGCAGGGACTAGCGGGGGGCGAGGCACCGGGGAGCTGTTTTTT
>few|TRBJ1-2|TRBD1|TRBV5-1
CASSLVTGPGTGFQLTF
TGCGCCAGCAGCTTAGTTACGGGCCCCGGGACAGGGTTTCAACTCACCTTC
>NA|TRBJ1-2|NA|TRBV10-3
CAISELREGNYGYTF
TGTGCCATCAGTGAGCTGAGGGAGGGGAACTATGGCTACACCTTC
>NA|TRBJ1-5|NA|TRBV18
CASSPGGSGNQPQHF
TGTGCCAGCTCACCAGGGGGGTCCGGCAATCAGCCCCAGCATTTT
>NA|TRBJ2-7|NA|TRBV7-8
CASSLVSGALNYEQYF
TGTGCCAGCAGCTTAGTTTCAGGGGCCCTTAACTACGAGCAGTACTTC
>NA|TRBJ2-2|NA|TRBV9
CASTAGQGVPGELFF
TGTGCCAGCACCGCCGGTCAAGGAGTACCCGGGGAGCTGTTTTTT
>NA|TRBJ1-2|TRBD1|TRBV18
CASSPNGTGSLRGYTF
TGTGCCAGCTCACCAAATGGGACAGGTTCGTTGAGAGGCTACACCTTC
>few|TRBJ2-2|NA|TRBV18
CASSPPSVPTGELFF
TGTGCCAGCTCACCCCCTAGCGTGCCCACCGGGGAGCTGTTTTTT
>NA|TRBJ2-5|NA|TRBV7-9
CASSLDLNQETQYF
TGTGCCAGCAGCTTAGATCTAAATCAAGAGACCCAGTACTTC
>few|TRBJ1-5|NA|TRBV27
CASSSIGGQPQHF
TGTGCCAGCAGTTCTATAGGAGGTCAGCCCCAGCATTTT
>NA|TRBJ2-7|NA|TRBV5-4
CASSSPGAPTYEQYF
TGTGCCAGCAGCTCCCCCGGAGCCCCTACCTACGAGCAGTACTTC